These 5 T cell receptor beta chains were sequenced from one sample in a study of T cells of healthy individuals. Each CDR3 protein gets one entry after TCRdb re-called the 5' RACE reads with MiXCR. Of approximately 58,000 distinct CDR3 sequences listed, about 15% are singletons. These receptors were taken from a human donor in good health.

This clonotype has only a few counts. This CDR3 reads CASSLVLGAQNIQYF. The CDR3 region has the DNA TGTGCCAGCAGCTTAGTTCTGGGGGCGCAGAACATTCAGTACTTC. V usage is TRBV7-2 and J usage is TRBJ2-4; tentative D call: TRBD1 (6 bases). Germline-derived CDR1 and CDR2 are SGHTA and FQGNSA. V was cut by 1 base and J by 7 bases, with 14 bases left in between. The CDR3 contains 15 residues.

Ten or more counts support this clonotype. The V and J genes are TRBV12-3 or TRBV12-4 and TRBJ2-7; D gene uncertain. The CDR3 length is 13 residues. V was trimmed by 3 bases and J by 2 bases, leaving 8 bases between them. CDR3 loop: CASSLSRTYEQYF. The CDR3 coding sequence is TGTGCCAGCAGTTTGAGCAGGACCTACGAGCAGTACTTC.

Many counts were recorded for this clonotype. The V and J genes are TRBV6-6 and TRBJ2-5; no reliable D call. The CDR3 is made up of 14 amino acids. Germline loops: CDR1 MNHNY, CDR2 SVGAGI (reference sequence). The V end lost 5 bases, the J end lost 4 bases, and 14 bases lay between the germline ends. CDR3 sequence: CASSVQSTGETQYF. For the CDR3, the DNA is TGTGCCAGCAGTGTACAGTCGACGGGAGAGACCCAGTACTTC.

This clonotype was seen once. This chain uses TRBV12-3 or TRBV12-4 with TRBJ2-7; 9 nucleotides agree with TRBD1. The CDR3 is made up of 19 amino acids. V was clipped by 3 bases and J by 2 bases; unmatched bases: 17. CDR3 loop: CASSFLIMVGQGTAYEQYF. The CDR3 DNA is TGTGCCAGCAGTTTTTTGATTATGGTGGGACAGGGAACGGCCTACGAGCAGTACTTC.

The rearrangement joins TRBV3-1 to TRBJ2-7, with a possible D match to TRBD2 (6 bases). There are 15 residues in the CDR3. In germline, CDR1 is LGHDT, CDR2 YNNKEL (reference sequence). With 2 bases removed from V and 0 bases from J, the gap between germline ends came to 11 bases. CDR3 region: CASSQNPGGSYEQYF. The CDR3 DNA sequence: TGTGCCAGCAGCCAAAACCCCGGGGGCTCCTACGAGCAGTACTTC.